This T cell receptor (beta chain) came from a study of blood T cells in healthy people across ages. Study results and limitations: A roughly linear fall in TCR beta diversity per million T cells was seen with increasing age.

This clonotype was observed a single time. The target antigen is unknown. Then a second PCR, running roughly 6 to 11 cycles, was carried out with a sample-barcoded 5' primer and a J-beta primer mix. TCRdb used MiXCR to reprocess the 5' RACE reads, holding one entry per CDR3 protein. The top ten hold 6.7% of the sample, which has about 1.4 million distinct CDR3 sequences, approximately 59% seen once. Germline V CDR1 and CDR2: WSHSY, SAAADI. V trimming: 8 bases; J trimming: 3 bases; junction bases outside the gene matches: 4. The CDR3 has 12 amino acids. J is TRBJ2-7 and V is TRBV10-2, with 7 bases identical to TRBD2. The receptor was isolated from a man aged 18 to 29 in good health. The specimen sequenced was blood. This CDR3 is CASGGEGYEQYF. The CDR3, as DNA: TGCGCCAGCGGGGGGGAGGGCTACGAGCAGTACTTC.